This TCR beta chain was documented in a study of shared clonotypes between healthy human individuals. Study in general: There were three CD4 naive, three CD4 memory, two CD8 naive and one CD8 memory plates per donor. Findings and caveats of the study: With several donors compared, roughly 5% of naive CD4 clonotypes were shared. The study's rarefaction showed incomplete sorted-subset sequencing despite large depth.

The CDR3 extends over 16 amino acids. The V and J ends lost 4 bases and 6 bases respectively, with 22 bases between them. The germline V gene has CDR1 SGHRS and CDR2 YFSETQ. As for this clone: Antigen unknown.

The data were produced by immunoSEQ multiplex PCR, yet TCRdb's version contains in-frame clones alone and is incomplete. Among around 940,000 clones listed, 60% to 85% were seen once. This TCR came from a man between 18 and 35 years old in good health. Sequenced material: memory CD4+ T cells sorted from blood. Subset meaning: CD45RA-negative fraction. The chain employs TRBV5-1 and TRBJ1-1; D perhaps matches TRBD1 (5 bases). This chain's CDR3 is CASSTHGTLSLAEAFF. The CDR3 DNA reads as TGCGCCAGCAGCACACACGGGACCCTCAGCTTAGCTGAAGCTTTCTTT.